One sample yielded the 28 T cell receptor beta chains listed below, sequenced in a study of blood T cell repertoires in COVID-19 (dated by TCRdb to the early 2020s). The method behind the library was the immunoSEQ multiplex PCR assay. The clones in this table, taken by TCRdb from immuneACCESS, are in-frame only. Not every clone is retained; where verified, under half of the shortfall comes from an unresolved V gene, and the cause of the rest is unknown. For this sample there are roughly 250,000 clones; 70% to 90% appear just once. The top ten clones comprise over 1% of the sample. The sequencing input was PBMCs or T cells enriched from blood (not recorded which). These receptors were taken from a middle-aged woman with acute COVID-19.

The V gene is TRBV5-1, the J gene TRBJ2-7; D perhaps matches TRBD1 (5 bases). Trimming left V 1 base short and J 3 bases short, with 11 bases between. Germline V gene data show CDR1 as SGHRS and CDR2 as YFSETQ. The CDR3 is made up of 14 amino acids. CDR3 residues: CASSLSQGDYEQYF. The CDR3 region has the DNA TGCGCCAGCAGCTTGAGCCAAGGGGACTACGAGCAGTACTTC.

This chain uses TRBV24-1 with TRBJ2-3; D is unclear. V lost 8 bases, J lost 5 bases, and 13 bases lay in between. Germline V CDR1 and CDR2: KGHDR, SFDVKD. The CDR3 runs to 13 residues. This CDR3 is CATNSARGDTQYF. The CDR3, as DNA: TGTGCCACCAATTCCGCCAGAGGAGATACGCAGTATTTT.

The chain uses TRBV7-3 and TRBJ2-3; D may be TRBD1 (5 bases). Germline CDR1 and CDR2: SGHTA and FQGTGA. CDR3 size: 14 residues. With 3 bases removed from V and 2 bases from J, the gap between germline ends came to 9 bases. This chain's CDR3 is CASSLPGYTDTQYF. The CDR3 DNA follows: TGTGCCAGCAGCTTGCCAGGGTACACAGATACGCAGTATTTT.

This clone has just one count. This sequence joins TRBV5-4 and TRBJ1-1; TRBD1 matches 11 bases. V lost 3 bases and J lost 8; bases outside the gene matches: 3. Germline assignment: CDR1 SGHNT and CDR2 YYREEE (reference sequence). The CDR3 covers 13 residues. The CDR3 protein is CASSWDRGDEAFF. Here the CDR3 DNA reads TGTGCCAGCAGCTGGGACAGGGGGGACGAAGCTTTCTTT. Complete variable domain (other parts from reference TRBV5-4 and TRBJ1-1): ETGVTQSPTHLIKTRGQQVTLRCSSQSGHNTVSWYQQALGQGPQFIFQYYREEENGRGNFPPRFSGLQFPNYSSELNVNALELDDSALYLCASSWDRGDEAFFGQGTRLTVV.

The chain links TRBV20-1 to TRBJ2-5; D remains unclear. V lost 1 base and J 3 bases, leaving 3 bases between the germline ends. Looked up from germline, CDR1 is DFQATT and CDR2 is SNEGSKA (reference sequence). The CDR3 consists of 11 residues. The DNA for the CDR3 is TGCAGTGCTAGAGTAAAAGAGACCCAGTACTTC. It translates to CSARVKETQYF.

The CDR3: CASSHSASGNYNEQFF. The CDR3 DNA reads as TGTGCCAGCAGCCATTCAGCTAGCGGGAACTACAATGAGCAGTTCTTC. The chain combines TRBV3-1 (or the pseudogene TRBV3-2) with TRBJ2-1, with TRBD2 matching 9 bases. The CDR3 is 16 residues long. Per germline, CDR1 LGHDT and CDR2 YNNKEL (reference sequence). V was pared by 3 bases and J by 3 bases, with 6 bases of the junction left unmatched.

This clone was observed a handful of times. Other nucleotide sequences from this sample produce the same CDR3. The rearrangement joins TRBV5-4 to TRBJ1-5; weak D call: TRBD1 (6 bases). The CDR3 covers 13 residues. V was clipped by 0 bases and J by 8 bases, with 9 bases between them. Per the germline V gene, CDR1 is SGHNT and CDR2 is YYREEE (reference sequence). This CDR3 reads CASSLEGGKPQHF. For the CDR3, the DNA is TGTGCCAGCAGCTTGGAGGGGGGGAAGCCCCAGCATTTT.

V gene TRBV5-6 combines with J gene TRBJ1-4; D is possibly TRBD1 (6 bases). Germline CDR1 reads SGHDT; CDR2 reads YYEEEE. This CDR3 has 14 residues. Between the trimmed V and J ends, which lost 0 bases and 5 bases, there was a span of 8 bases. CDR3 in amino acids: CASSLAGTNEKLFF. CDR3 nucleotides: TGTGCCAGCAGCTTGGCGGGGACAAATGAAAAACTGTTTTTT.

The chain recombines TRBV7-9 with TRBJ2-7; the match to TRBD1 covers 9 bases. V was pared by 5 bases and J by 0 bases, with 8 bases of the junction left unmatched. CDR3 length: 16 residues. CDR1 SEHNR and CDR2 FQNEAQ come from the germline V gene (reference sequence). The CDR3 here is CASSPTWDRVSYEQYF. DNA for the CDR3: TGTGCCAGCAGCCCCACGTGGGACAGGGTCTCCTACGAGCAGTACTTC.

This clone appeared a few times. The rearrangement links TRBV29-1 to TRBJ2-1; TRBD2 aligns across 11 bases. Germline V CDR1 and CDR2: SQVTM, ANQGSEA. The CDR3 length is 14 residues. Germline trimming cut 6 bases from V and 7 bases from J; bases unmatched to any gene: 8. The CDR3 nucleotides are TGCAGCGTGAAGTTACTAGCGGGAGTGAATGAGCAGTTCTTC. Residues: CSVKLLAGVNEQFF.

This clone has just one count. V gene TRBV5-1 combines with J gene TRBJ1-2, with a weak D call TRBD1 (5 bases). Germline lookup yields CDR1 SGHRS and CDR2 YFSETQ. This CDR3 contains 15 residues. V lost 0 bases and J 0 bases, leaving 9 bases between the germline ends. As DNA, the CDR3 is TGCGCCAGCAGCTTGGCACAGGCCTCTAACTATGGCTACACCTTC. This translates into CASSLAQASNYGYTF.

Here the CDR3 reads CASSGQGRSGELFF. CDR3 DNA: TGTGCCAGTAGTGGACAGGGGAGGTCCGGGGAGCTGTTTTTT. The chain combines TRBV19 with TRBJ2-2, with 9 positions matching TRBD1. V lost 5 bases to trimming and J lost 6 bases; unmatched junction nucleotides: 4. CDR1 and CDR2 (germline): LNHDA, SQIVND (reference sequence). The CDR3 sequence is 14 residues long.

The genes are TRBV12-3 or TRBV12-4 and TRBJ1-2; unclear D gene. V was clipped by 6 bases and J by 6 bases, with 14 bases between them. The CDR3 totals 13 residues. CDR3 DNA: TGTGCCAGCAGGCCCGGGCGGAGGGATGGCTACACCTTC. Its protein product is CASRPGRRDGYTF.

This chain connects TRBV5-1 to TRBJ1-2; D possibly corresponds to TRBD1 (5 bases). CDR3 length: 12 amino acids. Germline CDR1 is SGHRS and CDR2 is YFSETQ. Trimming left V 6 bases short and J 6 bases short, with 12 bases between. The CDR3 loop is CASKTGGDGYTF. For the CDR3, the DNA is TGCGCCAGCAAAACAGGAGGGGATGGCTACACCTTC.

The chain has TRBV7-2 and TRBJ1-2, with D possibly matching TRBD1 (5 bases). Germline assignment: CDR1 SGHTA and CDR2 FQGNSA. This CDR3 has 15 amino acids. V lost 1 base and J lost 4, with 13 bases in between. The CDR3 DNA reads TGTGCCAGCAGCTTAGTAGATTCGGGGGGCTATGGCTACACCTTC. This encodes CASSLVDSGGYGYTF.

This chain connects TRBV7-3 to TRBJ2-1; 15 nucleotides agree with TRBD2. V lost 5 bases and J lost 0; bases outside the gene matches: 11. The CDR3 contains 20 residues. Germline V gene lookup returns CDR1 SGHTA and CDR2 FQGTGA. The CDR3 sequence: CASSTRTSGRASSSYNEQFF. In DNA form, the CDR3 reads TGTGCCAGCAGCACCAGGACTAGCGGGAGGGCTAGTAGCTCCTACAATGAGCAGTTCTTC.

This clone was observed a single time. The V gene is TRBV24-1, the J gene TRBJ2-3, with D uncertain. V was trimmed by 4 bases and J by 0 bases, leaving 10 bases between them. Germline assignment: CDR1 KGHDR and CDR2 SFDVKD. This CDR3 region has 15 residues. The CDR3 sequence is CATSDPGISTDTQYF. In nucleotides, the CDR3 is TGTGCCACCAGTGACCCAGGAATCAGCACAGATACGCAGTATTTT.

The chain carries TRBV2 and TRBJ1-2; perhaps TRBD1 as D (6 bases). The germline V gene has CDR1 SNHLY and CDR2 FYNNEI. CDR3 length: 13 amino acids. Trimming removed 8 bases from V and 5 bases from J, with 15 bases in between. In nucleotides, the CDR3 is TGTGCCAGCTCCTCCAGAGGGGGTTATGGCTACACCTTC. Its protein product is CASSSRGGYGYTF.

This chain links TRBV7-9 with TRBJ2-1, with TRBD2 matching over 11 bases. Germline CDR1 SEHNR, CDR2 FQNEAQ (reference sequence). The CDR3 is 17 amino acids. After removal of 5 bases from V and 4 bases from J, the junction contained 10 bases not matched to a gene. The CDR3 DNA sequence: TGTGCCAGCAGCACGAAATGGACTAGCGGGCTTTACAATGAGCAGTTCTTC. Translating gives CASSTKWTSGLYNEQFF. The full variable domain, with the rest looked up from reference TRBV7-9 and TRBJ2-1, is DTGVSQNPRHKITKRGQNVTFRCDPISEHNRLYWYRQTLGQGPEFLTYFQNEAQLEKSRLLSDRFSAERPKGSFSTLEIQRTEQGDSAMYLCASSTKWTSGLYNEQFFGPGTRLTVL.

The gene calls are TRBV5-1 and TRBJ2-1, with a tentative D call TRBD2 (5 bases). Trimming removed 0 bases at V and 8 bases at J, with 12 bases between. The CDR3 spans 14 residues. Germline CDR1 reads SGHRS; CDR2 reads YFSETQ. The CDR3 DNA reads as TGCGCCAGCAGCTTGGAGTCTAGCTCGGATGAGCAGTTCTTC. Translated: CASSLESSSDEQFF.

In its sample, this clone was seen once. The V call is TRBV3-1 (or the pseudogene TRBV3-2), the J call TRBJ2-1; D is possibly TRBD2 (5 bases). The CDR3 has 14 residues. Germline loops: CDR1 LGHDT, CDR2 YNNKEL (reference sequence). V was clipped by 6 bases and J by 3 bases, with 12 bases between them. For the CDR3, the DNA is TGTGCCAGCAGGCTCGAGGGATTCTACAATGAGCAGTTCTTC. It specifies CASRLEGFYNEQFF.

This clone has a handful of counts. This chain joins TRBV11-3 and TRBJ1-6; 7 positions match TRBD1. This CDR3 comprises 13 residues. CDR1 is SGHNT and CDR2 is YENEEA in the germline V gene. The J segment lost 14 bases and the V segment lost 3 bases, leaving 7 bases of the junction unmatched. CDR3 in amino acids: CASSFRQGATLHF. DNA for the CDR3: TGTGCCAGCAGCTTCAGACAGGGAGCGACCCTCCACTTT.

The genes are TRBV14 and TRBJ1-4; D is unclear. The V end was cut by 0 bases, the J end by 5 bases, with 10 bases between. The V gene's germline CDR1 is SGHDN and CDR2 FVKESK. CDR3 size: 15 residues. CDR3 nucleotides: TGTGCCAGCAGCCAAGATTTAGCGGCCAATGAAAAACTGTTTTTT. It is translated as CASSQDLAANEKLFF. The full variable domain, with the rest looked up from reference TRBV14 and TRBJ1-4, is EAGVTQFPSHSVIEKGQTVTLRCDPISGHDNLYWYRRVMGKEIKFLLHFVKESKQDESGMPNNRFLAERTGGTYSTLKVQPAELEDSGVYFCASSQDLAANEKLFFGSGTQLSVL.

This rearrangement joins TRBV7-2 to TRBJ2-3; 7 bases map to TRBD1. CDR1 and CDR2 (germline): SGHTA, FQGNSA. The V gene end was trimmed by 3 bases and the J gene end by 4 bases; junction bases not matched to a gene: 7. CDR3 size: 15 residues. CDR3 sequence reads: CASSFSGQSADTQYF. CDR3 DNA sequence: TGTGCCAGCAGCTTTTCGGGACAGAGCGCAGATACGCAGTATTTT.

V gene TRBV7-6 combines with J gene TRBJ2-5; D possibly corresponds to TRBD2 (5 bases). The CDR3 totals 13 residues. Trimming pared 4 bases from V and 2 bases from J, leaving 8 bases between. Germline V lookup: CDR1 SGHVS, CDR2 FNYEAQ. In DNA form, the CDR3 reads TGTGCCAGCAGCTCGGGGATTCAAGAGACCCAGTACTTC. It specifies CASSSGIQETQYF. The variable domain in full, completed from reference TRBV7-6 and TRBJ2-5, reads GAGVSQSPRYKVTKRGQDVALRCDPISGHVSLYWYRQALGQGPEFLTYFNYEAQQDKSGLPNDRFSAERPEGSISTLTIQRTEQRDSAMYRCASSSGIQETQYFGPGTRLLVL.

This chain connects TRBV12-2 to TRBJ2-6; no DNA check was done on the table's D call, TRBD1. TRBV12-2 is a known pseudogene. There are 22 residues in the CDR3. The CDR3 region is CASRFKGRDRRRNPSGANVLTF. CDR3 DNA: TGTGCAAGTCGCTTTAAGGGCCGGGACAGGAGGAGGAACCCCTCTGGGGCCAACGTCCTGACTTTC.

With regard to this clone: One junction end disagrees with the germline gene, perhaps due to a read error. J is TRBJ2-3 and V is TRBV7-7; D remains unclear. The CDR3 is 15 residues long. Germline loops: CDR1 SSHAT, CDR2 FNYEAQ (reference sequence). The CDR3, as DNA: TGTGCTAGCAGCCCAGAGGTCGGTGGGTCTGATACGCAGTATTTT. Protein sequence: CASSPEVGGSDTQYF.

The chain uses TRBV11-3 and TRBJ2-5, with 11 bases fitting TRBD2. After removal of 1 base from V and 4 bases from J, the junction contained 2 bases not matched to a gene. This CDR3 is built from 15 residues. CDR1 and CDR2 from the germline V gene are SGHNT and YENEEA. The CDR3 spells CASSLGLAGGETQYF. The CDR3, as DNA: TGTGCCAGCAGCTTAGGGCTAGCGGGAGGAGAGACCCAGTACTTC.